The 24 T cell receptor beta chains below come from one sample, sequenced in a study of shared clonotypes between healthy human individuals (dated by TCRdb to 2019 to 2021). Library creation used the immunoSEQ multiplex PCR assay. Sourced from immuneACCESS, this table was stored by TCRdb with only in-frame sequences that have V and J called. A share of the clones is absent; for the studies checked, an unresolved V gene accounts for under half, and the remainder has no known explanation. The sample table contains approximately 720,000 clones; only one count was recorded for around 90% of them. 24% of the sample rests with the top ten. CD8 naive samples consisted of CD45RO-negative cells that were positively selected for CCR7, yielding a CD45RA+CCR7+ population without TemRA cells. Sequencing input: naive CD8+ T cells sorted from blood. The intended sense of this specimen's cell subset or site label: CD45RA+CCR7+. The receptor source for this set is a young man in good health.

The chain carries TRBV10-1 and TRBJ2-1; 7 nucleotides agree with TRBD1. Trimming took 6 bases from V and 6 from J; bases not matched to a gene: 11. The CDR3 consists of 15 residues. CDR1 is WNHNN, CDR2 SYGVQD, per germline (reference sequence). CDR3 region: CASSSGTVPPNEQFF. Here the CDR3 DNA reads TGCGCCAGCAGCTCCGGGACAGTGCCCCCCAATGAGCAGTTCTTC.

The V gene is TRBV29-1, the J gene TRBJ2-7, with TRBD1 as a possible D gene (6 bases). The germline gives CDR1 SQVTM, CDR2 ANQGSEA. This CDR3 spans 14 amino acids. The V gene lost 4 bases and the J gene lost 4 bases, with 17 bases spanning the gap. The CDR3 sequence: CSVGGKGGEYEQYF. The CDR3, as DNA: TGCAGCGTTGGGGGTAAAGGGGGAGAGTACGAGCAGTACTTC.

The count of this clone is one. This chain connects TRBV14 to TRBJ2-7; 9 bases match TRBD2. The CDR3 length is 16 residues. Germline trimming cut 3 bases from V and 4 bases from J; bases unmatched to any gene: 10. Looked up from germline, CDR1 is SGHDN and CDR2 is FVKESK. CDR3 in amino acids: CASSQRGGTSSYEQYF. For the CDR3, the DNA is TGTGCCAGCAGCCAGAGGGGAGGGACTAGCTCTTACGAGCAGTACTTC.

The rearrangement uses TRBV7-6 and TRBJ2-5; D may correspond to TRBD1 or TRBD2 (5 bases each). Germline V gives CDR1 SGHVS, CDR2 FNYEAQ. The V end was cut by 5 bases, the J end by 4 bases, with 14 bases between. This CDR3 has 14 amino acids. Written as DNA, the CDR3 is TGTGCCAGCAGCCTACGGGGCCGAGGAGAGACCCAGTACTTC. The encoded protein is CASSLRGRGETQYF.

The chain has TRBV27 and TRBJ2-7; D may be TRBD1 (6 bases). Between the trimmed V and J ends, which lost 4 bases and 4 bases, there was a span of 11 bases. The CDR3 is 13 residues long. The germline CDR1 and CDR2 sequences are MNHEY and SMNVEV (reference sequence). The CDR3 is CASSSGRGYEQYF. As DNA, the CDR3 is TGTGCCAGCAGTTCCGGCAGGGGATACGAGCAGTACTTC.

The genes are TRBV10-3 and TRBJ2-5; TRBD1 matches 9 bases. V trimming: 0 bases; J trimming: 4 bases; junction bases outside the gene matches: 9. The CDR3 totals 17 residues. The germline V gene has CDR1 ENHRY and CDR2 SYGVKD. The CDR3 nucleotides read TGTGCCATCAGTGAGTCGACGGGGGACAGGGAAACAGAGACCCAGTACTTC. This sequence encodes CAISESTGDRETETQYF.

The genes are TRBV28 and TRBJ2-7; 12 bases fit TRBD1. The V and J ends lost 4 bases and 4 bases, in that order; junction bases with no gene match: 8. The CDR3 has 16 amino acids. Germline CDR1 reads MDHEN; CDR2 reads SYDVKM. The DNA of the CDR3 is TGTGCCAGCAGTTGGGGTCGGGGACAGGGGGCTTACGAGCAGTACTTC. This sequence encodes CASSWGRGQGAYEQYF.

This rearrangement joins TRBV30 to TRBJ2-7; perhaps TRBD2 as D (6 bases). Germline V gene data show CDR1 as GTSNPN and CDR2 as SVGIG (reference sequence). The CDR3 has 15 amino acids. The V end was cut by 3 bases, the J end by 2 bases, with 17 bases between. CDR3 region: CAWRGPGTWPYEQYF. The CDR3, as DNA: TGTGCCTGGAGGGGGCCCGGGACTTGGCCCTACGAGCAGTACTTC.

V usage is TRBV11-2 and J usage is TRBJ2-7; D unresolved. The CDR3 contains 12 residues. The germline CDR1 and CDR2 sequences are SGHAT and FQNNGV. Trimming left V 8 bases short and J 3 bases short, with 11 bases between. The CDR3 region is CASLTQDYEQYF. CDR3 DNA: TGTGCCAGCTTAACCCAGGACTACGAGCAGTACTTC.

The chain uses TRBV5-4 and TRBJ2-7; TRBD2 matches 7 bases. Germline CDR1 is SGHNT and CDR2 is YYREEE (reference sequence). There are 15 residues in the CDR3. The V and J ends lost 5 bases and 0 bases, in that order; junction bases with no gene match: 8. The CDR3 spells CASSQSGEISYEQYF. The CDR3 DNA reads as TGTGCCAGCAGTCAGAGCGGGGAAATCTCCTACGAGCAGTACTTC.

J is TRBJ2-7 and V is TRBV28, with no clear D. Germline CDR1 MDHEN, CDR2 SYDVKM. Between the trimmed V and J ends, which lost 2 bases and 7 bases, there was a span of 12 bases. The CDR3 has 13 residues. The CDR3 protein is CASSLRYGAEQYF. Here the CDR3 DNA reads TGTGCCAGCAGTTTACGGTACGGTGCTGAGCAGTACTTC. Variable domain in full (rest from reference TRBV28 and TRBJ2-7): DVKVTQSSRYLVKRTGEKVFLECVQDMDHENMFWYRQDPGLGLRLIYFSYDVKMKEKGDIPEGYSVSREKKERFSLILESASTNQTSMYLCASSLRYGAEQYFGPGTRLTVT.

The rearrangement uses TRBV5-1 and TRBJ2-5, with 10 bases identical to TRBD2. Trimming removed 1 base from V and 0 bases from J; junction bases left unmatched: 9. Looked up from germline, CDR1 is SGHRS and CDR2 is YFSETQ. The CDR3 covers 18 residues. The CDR3 DNA reads as TGCGCCAGCAGCTTGTGGCCGTCACTAGCGGGGAACCAAGAGACCCAGTACTTC. This sequence encodes CASSLWPSLAGNQETQYF.

Worth noting for this clone: Other DNA sequences from this sample encode an identical CDR3 as well. V usage is TRBV27 and J usage is TRBJ2-7, with 11 bases matching TRBD2. With 6 bases clipped from V and 4 bases from J, the junction kept 5 bases outside the gene matches. This CDR3 comprises 14 residues. Germline CDR1 and CDR2: MNHEY and SMNVEV (reference sequence). CDR3 sequence: CASSEGTSGYEQYF. Here the CDR3 DNA reads TGTGCCAGCAGCGAAGGGACTAGCGGTTACGAGCAGTACTTC.

The chain has TRBV5-1 and TRBJ2-7, with 12 bases aligning to TRBD2. Germline V gene data show CDR1 as SGHRS and CDR2 as YFSETQ. The CDR3 consists of 16 residues. After removal of 0 bases from V and 3 bases from J, the junction contained 4 bases not matched to a gene. The CDR3 DNA reads as TGCGCCAGCAGCTTGGCCCGGGGACTAGCGGGCTACGAGCAGTACTTC. Its translation: CASSLARGLAGYEQYF.

This sequence joins TRBV11-3 and TRBJ2-1; possible D gene TRBD2, 6 bases. V lost 0 bases and J lost 10, with 13 bases in between. The CDR3 contains 14 residues. Germline V gives CDR1 SGHNT, CDR2 YENEEA. The CDR3 region is CASSLDGGRQEQFF. The CDR3 region has the DNA TGTGCCAGCAGCTTAGATGGAGGGAGGCAGGAGCAGTTCTTC.

The CDR3 DNA sequence: TGTGCCAGCCGGGCCCCGAATGAAAAACTGTTTTTT. This encodes CASRAPNEKLFF. The chain recombines TRBV7-9 with TRBJ1-4, with D unclear. This CDR3 contains 12 residues. CDR1 and CDR2 (germline): SEHNR, FQNEAQ (reference sequence). V gave up 8 bases and J gave up 5 bases, with 9 bases separating them.

The chain combines TRBV13 with TRBJ2-5, with D possibly being TRBD1 (5 bases). This CDR3 comprises 14 residues. CDR1 and CDR2 from the germline V gene are PRHDT and FYEKMQ (reference sequence). V gave up 5 bases and J gave up 4 bases, with 14 bases separating them. The CDR3 DNA reads as TGTGCCAGCAGCCTCGAAGGGGCCCGAGAGACCCAGTACTTC. It encodes CASSLEGARETQYF.

The V call is TRBV7-8, the J call TRBJ2-1; no firm D call. This CDR3 comprises 14 residues. Trimming left V 2 bases short and J 5 bases short, with 10 bases between. Germline CDR1 is SGHVS and CDR2 is FQNEAQ. CDR3 nucleotides: TGTGCCAGCAGCTTAAGGGCAGTTCACAATGAGCAGTTCTTC. Amino acid sequence: CASSLRAVHNEQFF. Variable domain in full (rest from reference TRBV7-8 and TRBJ2-1): GAGVSQSPRYKVAKRGQDVALRCDPISGHVSLFWYQQALGQGPEFLTYFQNEAQLDKSGLPSDRFFAERPEGSVSTLKIQRTQQEDSAVYLCASSLRAVHNEQFFGPGTRLTVL.

The J gene is TRBJ1-4, the V gene TRBV5-5, with 10 bases fitting TRBD1. The CDR3 length is 14 residues. Germline lookup yields CDR1 SGHKS and CDR2 YYEKEE (reference sequence). The V and J ends lost 4 bases and 10 bases, in that order; junction bases with no gene match: 7. The CDR3 DNA follows: TGTGCCAGCAGCCTGGACAGGGGGAGGGGAAAACTGTTTTTT. It codes for CASSLDRGRGKLFF.

Concerning this clone itself: Other nucleotide sequences in the sample specify the same CDR3. The rearrangement joins TRBV9 to TRBJ2-7, with D perhaps matching TRBD1 (6 bases). Trimming removed 0 bases from V and 3 bases from J, with 7 bases in between. Germline CDR1 is SGDLS and CDR2 is YYNGEE. CDR3 size: 13 residues. CDR3 loop: CASSVATGYEQYF. Written as DNA, the CDR3 is TGTGCCAGCAGCGTAGCGACAGGCTACGAGCAGTACTTC.

This rearrangement joins TRBV7-2 to TRBJ2-7; D possibly corresponds to TRBD2 (6 bases). V was shortened by 5 bases and J by 3 bases, with 17 bases between the two germline ends. This CDR3 comprises 15 residues. Germline CDR1 SGHTA, CDR2 FQGNSA. The CDR3 loop is CASSAPGRSVYEQYF. The CDR3 DNA is TGTGCCAGCAGCGCCCCAGGGAGGTCGGTCTACGAGCAGTACTTC.

V usage is TRBV10-3 and J usage is TRBJ1-2, with D perhaps matching TRBD1 (5 bases). In germline, CDR1 is ENHRY, CDR2 SYGVKD. V lost 2 bases and J 4 bases, leaving 14 bases between the germline ends. This CDR3 region has 15 residues. The CDR3 reads CAISENGGAVYGYTF. The CDR3, as DNA: TGTGCCATCAGTGAGAACGGCGGGGCAGTCTATGGCTACACCTTC.

J is TRBJ2-3 and V is TRBV27; 7 bases fit TRBD2. CDR3 size: 12 residues. Germline trimming cut 7 bases from V and 4 bases from J; bases unmatched to any gene: 2. Germline values: CDR1 MNHEY, CDR2 SMNVEV (reference sequence). The CDR3 is CASNAGADTQYF. CDR3 in DNA: TGTGCCAGCAACGCGGGAGCAGATACGCAGTATTTT.

With respect to this clone: This sample also contains other DNA sequences that code for the same CDR3. This chain uses TRBV9 with TRBJ2-7; 8 positions match TRBD2. This CDR3 has 14 amino acids. Trimming removed 0 bases from V and 4 bases from J; junction bases left unmatched: 3. Germline CDR1 is SGDLS and CDR2 is YYNGEE. The CDR3 nucleotides are TGTGCCAGCAGCGTAGCGGGAGGGGTGTACGAGCAGTACTTC. As protein: CASSVAGGVYEQYF. Complete variable domain (other parts from reference TRBV9 and TRBJ2-7): DSGVTQTPKHLITATGQRVTLRCSPRSGDLSVYWYQQSLDQGLQFLIQYYNGEERAKGNILERFSAQQFPDLHSELNLSSLELGDSALYFCASSVAGGVYEQYFGPGTRLTVT.